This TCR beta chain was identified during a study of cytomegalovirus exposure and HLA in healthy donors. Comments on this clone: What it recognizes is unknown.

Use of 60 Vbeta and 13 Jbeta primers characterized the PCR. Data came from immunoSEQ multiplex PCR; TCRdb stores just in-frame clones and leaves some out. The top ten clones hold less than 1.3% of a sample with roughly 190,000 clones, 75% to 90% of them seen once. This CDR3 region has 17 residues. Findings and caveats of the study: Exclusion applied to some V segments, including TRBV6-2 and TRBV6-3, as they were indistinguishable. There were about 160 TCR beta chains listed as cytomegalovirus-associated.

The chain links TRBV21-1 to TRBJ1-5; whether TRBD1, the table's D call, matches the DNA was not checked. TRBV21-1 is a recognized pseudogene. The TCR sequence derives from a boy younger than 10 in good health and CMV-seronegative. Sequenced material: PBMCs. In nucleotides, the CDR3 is TGTGCCAGCAGCCCCCGGGACAGAGTTTGTTCGCGTCAGCCCCAGCATTTT. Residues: CASSPRDRVCSRQPQHF.